These 26 T cell receptor beta chains originate from one sample sequenced in a study of OX40 agonist ivuxolimab in advanced cancers. Generated by immunoSEQ multiplex PCR, the TCRdb table keeps only in-frame clones and is missing some. The sample lists 65,000 to 80,000 clones; roughly 86% were seen once. Source: CD4+ or CD8+ T cells sorted from blood, taken in a trial of the OX40 agonist ivuxolimab. These receptors were taken from an adult with an advanced solid tumor such as melanoma, head and neck, liver or kidney cancer.

This chain joins TRBV6-5 and TRBJ1-4; no definite D call. Per germline, CDR1 MNHEY and CDR2 SVGAGI. Trimming removed 5 bases from V and 4 bases from J, with 11 bases in between. The CDR3 sequence is 14 residues long. The CDR3 here is CASSLESGNEKLFF. The CDR3 nucleotides are TGTGCCAGCAGTCTGGAGAGTGGTAATGAAAAACTGTTTTTT.

In nucleotides, the CDR3 is TGTGCCAGCAGCAAAGCGCCGACAGTCTCCTACGAGCAGTACTTC. Its protein product is CASSKAPTVSYEQYF. The chain joins TRBV21-1 to TRBJ2-7; the DNA was not compared with TRBD1, the D call given in the table. TRBV21-1 is a pseudogene. This CDR3 has 15 residues.

This chain links TRBV30 with TRBJ2-5; D is ambiguous. This CDR3 spans 13 amino acids. The germline gives CDR1 GTSNPN, CDR2 SVGIG (reference sequence). With 1 base removed from V and 1 base from J, the gap between germline ends came to 7 bases. CDR3 protein: CAWSGWAQETQYF. Here the CDR3 DNA reads TGTGCCTGGAGTGGGTGGGCCCAAGAGACCCAGTACTTC.

The rearrangement joins TRBV5-1 to TRBJ2-3; 7 bases are a match to TRBD1. V lost 2 bases, J lost 3 bases, and 6 bases stayed unmatched. This CDR3 has 15 amino acids. Germline V gene lookup returns CDR1 SGHRS and CDR2 YFSETQ. The CDR3 is CASSFTGARTDTQYF. CDR3 sequence (DNA): TGCGCCAGCAGCTTCACAGGGGCAAGGACAGATACGCAGTATTTT. Based on the CDR3 plus reference TRBV5-1 and TRBJ2-3, the full variable domain is KAGVTQTPRYLIKTRGQQVTLSCSPISGHRSVSWYQQTPGQGLQFLFEYFSETQRNKGNFPGRFSGRQFSNSRSEMNVSTLELGDSALYLCASSFTGARTDTQYFGPGTRLTVL.

The rearrangement uses TRBV9 and TRBJ2-1, with D perhaps matching TRBD1 (6 bases). Germline V CDR1 and CDR2: SGDLS, YYNGEE. V was trimmed by 3 bases and J by 4 bases, leaving 8 bases between them. The CDR3 covers 13 residues. CDR3 coding DNA: TGTGCCAGCAGCGCACAGGGATACAATGAGCAGTTCTTC. Protein: CASSAQGYNEQFF.

The rearrangement joins TRBV7-6 to TRBJ2-7; D perhaps matches TRBD2 (6 bases). This CDR3 has 13 residues. Between the trimmed V and J ends, which lost 4 bases and 6 bases, there was a span of 13 bases. Germline-derived CDR1 and CDR2 are SGHVS and FNYEAQ. The CDR3 bases are TGTGCCAGCAGCTGGGACTCTACATCCGAGCAGTACTTC. Translated, it gives CASSWDSTSEQYF.

The chain is built from TRBV5-4 and TRBJ2-5; D uncertain. This CDR3 is built from 12 residues. Trimming pared 4 bases from V and 5 bases from J, leaving 9 bases between. Per germline, CDR1 SGHNT and CDR2 YYREEE (reference sequence). CDR3 in DNA: TGTGCCAGCAGCCGAGAGAGGGAGACCCAGTACTTC. Encoded protein: CASSRERETQYF. The full variable domain, completed using reference TRBV5-4 and TRBJ2-5, is ETGVTQSPTHLIKTRGQQVTLRCSSQSGHNTVSWYQQALGQGPQFIFQYYREEENGRGNFPPRFSGLQFPNYSSELNVNALELDDSALYLCASSRERETQYFGPGTRLLVL.

J is TRBJ2-1 and V is TRBV19; D possibly corresponds to TRBD2 (6 bases). Germline CDR1 LNHDA, CDR2 SQIVND (reference sequence). The ends were cut back, 5 bases at V and 2 bases at J, with 16 bases in the middle. The CDR3 is 16 residues long. The CDR3 coding sequence is TGTGCCAGTAGTCCGCAAGCACGCGGGACCTACAATGAGCAGTTCTTC. It codes for CASSPQARGTYNEQFF.

This CDR3 is CASSFASGETQYF. CDR3 coding DNA: TGTGCCAGCAGCTTTGCTAGCGGGGAGACCCAGTACTTC. This chain links TRBV7-9 with TRBJ2-5; 8 bases agree with TRBD2. V trimming: 3 bases; J trimming: 5 bases; junction bases outside the gene matches: 2. The CDR3 sequence is 13 residues long. Germline assignment: CDR1 SEHNR and CDR2 FQNEAQ (reference sequence).

The chain employs TRBV27 and TRBJ2-5, with D possibly matching TRBD1 (6 bases). V dropped 5 bases and J dropped 5 bases, with 12 bases sitting between them. The CDR3 sequence is 13 residues long. CDR1 is MNHEY, CDR2 SMNVEV, per germline (reference sequence). The CDR3 sequence: CASSTPGVETQYF. The CDR3, as DNA: TGTGCCAGCAGTACCCCAGGGGTTGAGACCCAGTACTTC.

This chain joins TRBV5-1 and TRBJ2-7, with D possibly being TRBD1 (6 bases). Germline-derived CDR1 and CDR2 are SGHRS and YFSETQ. This CDR3 has 13 amino acids. V shed 0 bases and J shed 3 bases, with 7 bases lying between them. CDR3 sequence reads: CASSLAGVYEQYF. The CDR3 nucleotides read TGCGCCAGCAGCTTGGCAGGGGTCTACGAGCAGTACTTC.

V and J are TRBV19 and TRBJ2-7, with D maybe TRBD1 (6 bases). The CDR3 extends over 14 amino acids. In germline, CDR1 is LNHDA, CDR2 SQIVND (reference sequence). Trimming took off 3 bases at V and 3 bases at J, with 12 bases between the two ends. For the CDR3, the DNA is TGTGCCAGTAGTATCCGGACAGATAACTACGAGCAGTACTTC. Encoded protein: CASSIRTDNYEQYF.

CDR3 loop: CASSPREWNTEAFF. DNA for the CDR3: TGTGCCAGCAGCCCAAGGGAGTGGAACACTGAAGCTTTCTTT. This chain uses TRBV5-8 with TRBJ1-1; no firm D call. The CDR3 loop spans 14 amino acids. Germline values: CDR1 SGHTS, CDR2 YDEGEE. Trimming took 4 bases from V and 1 from J, leaving 11 bases between them.

The genes are TRBV11-2 and TRBJ2-7, with TRBD1 matching over 9 bases. The CDR3 is made up of 15 amino acids. V lost 1 base to trimming and J lost 3 bases; unmatched junction nucleotides: 4. CDR1 SGHAT and CDR2 FQNNGV come from the germline V gene. CDR3 region: CASSLAGTGIYEQYF. CDR3 bases: TGTGCCAGCAGCTTAGCAGGGACAGGGATCTACGAGCAGTACTTC. The variable domain in full, with the rest retrieved from reference TRBV11-2 and TRBJ2-7, is EAGVAQSPRYKIIEKRQSVAFWCNPISGHATLYWYQQILGQGPKLLIQFQNNGVVDDSQLPKDRFSAERLKGVDSTLKIQPAKLEDSAVYLCASSLAGTGIYEQYFGPGTRLTVT.

The V gene is TRBV5-1, the J gene TRBJ2-3, with 7 positions matching TRBD2. The CDR3 loop spans 15 amino acids. Germline V CDR1 and CDR2: SGHRS, YFSETQ. V gave up 4 bases and J gave up 4 bases; unmatched junction bases: 9. CDR3 sequence: CASSTQAGTPDTQYF. The CDR3 DNA is TGCGCCAGCAGCACCCAAGCGGGGACCCCAGATACGCAGTATTTT.

The rearrangement links TRBV28 to TRBJ2-1; 12 bases line up with TRBD2. In germline, CDR1 is MDHEN, CDR2 SYDVKM. V lost 4 bases, J lost 9 bases, and 4 bases stayed unmatched. This CDR3 has 14 residues. The DNA of the CDR3 is TGTGCCAGCAGTTACTCTAGCGGGAGGGGTGAGCAGTTCTTC. Translating it yields CASSYSSGRGEQFF. The complete variable domain, with remaining parts taken from reference TRBV28 and TRBJ2-1, reads DVKVTQSSRYLVKRTGEKVFLECVQDMDHENMFWYRQDPGLGLRLIYFSYDVKMKEKGDIPEGYSVSREKKERFSLILESASTNQTSMYLCASSYSSGRGEQFFGPGTRLTVL.

The J gene is TRBJ2-1, the V gene TRBV7-6; 8 nucleotides align to TRBD1. J gave up 6 bases and V 2 bases, and 6 bases lay outside the gene matches. Germline V gene data show CDR1 as SGHVS and CDR2 as FNYEAQ. The CDR3 totals 15 residues. CDR3 loop: CASSLTQGALNEQFF. The CDR3 DNA is TGTGCCAGCAGCTTAACGCAGGGGGCCCTCAATGAGCAGTTCTTC.

This chain uses TRBV7-9 with TRBJ2-5, with D perhaps assigned TRBD1 or TRBD2 (7 bases each). This CDR3 is 13 amino acids long. CDR1 is SEHNR, CDR2 FQNEAQ, per germline (reference sequence). Deletions cut 5 bases from V and 4 bases from J, with 11 bases between. The CDR3 loop is CASSPGGGETQYF. The CDR3, as DNA: TGTGCCAGCAGCCCAGGGGGGGGAGAGACCCAGTACTTC.

The rearrangement joins TRBV7-8 to TRBJ1-3; maybe TRBD1 (5 bases). Germline CDR1 reads SGHVS; CDR2 reads FQNEAQ. The CDR3 is 20 amino acids. V lost 0 bases and J 0 bases, leaving 21 bases between the germline ends. The CDR3 loop is CASSLARGGRHFGSGNTIYF. CDR3 coding DNA: TGTGCCAGCAGCTTAGCCCGGGGGGGAAGGCACTTTGGCTCTGGAAACACCATATATTTT.

The chain uses TRBV6-1 and TRBJ2-2, with D unclear. The length of the CDR3 is 13 residues. Germline CDR1 and CDR2: MNHNS and SASEGT. Trimming removed 5 bases at V and 1 base at J, with 5 bases between. As DNA, the CDR3 is TGTGCCAGCAGTTCCCAGAACACCGGGGAGCTGTTTTTT. Amino acids: CASSSQNTGELFF.

The chain couples TRBV18 to TRBJ2-6; 7 bases are shared with TRBD1. V was clipped by 4 bases and J by 1 base; unmatched bases: 16. Germline loops: CDR1 KGHSH, CDR2 LQKENI. This CDR3 region has 20 residues. This CDR3 is CASSRPLGQRSWSGANVLTF. The CDR3 DNA is TGTGCCAGCTCACGTCCTTTGGGACAGCGTAGCTGGTCTGGGGCCAACGTCCTGACTTTC.

This chain uses TRBV5-4 with TRBJ2-3; D might be TRBD1 (7 bases). The V end lost 1 base, the J end lost 2 bases, and 14 bases lay between the germline ends. Germline loops: CDR1 SGHNT, CDR2 YYREEE (reference sequence). The CDR3 spans 16 residues. The CDR3, as DNA: TGTGCCAGCAGCTTGACCGCAGGGGGGCCCACAGATACGCAGTATTTT. Translating gives CASSLTAGGPTDTQYF.

The V call is TRBV2, the J call TRBJ1-2, with TRBD1 matching 7 bases. V lost 0 bases, J lost 0 bases, and 1 base stayed unmatched. Germline CDR1 and CDR2: SNHLY and FYNNEI. The CDR3 spans 15 residues. CDR3 protein: CASSEAQGANYGYTF. CDR3 nucleotide sequence: TGTGCCAGCAGTGAAGCGCAGGGGGCTAACTATGGCTACACCTTC.

The V and J genes are TRBV5-1 and TRBJ2-7, with 7 bases aligning to TRBD1. J gave up 4 bases and V 4 bases, and 11 bases lay outside the gene matches. The CDR3 is 15 residues long. Germline V gene sequence: CDR1 SGHRS, CDR2 YFSETQ. CDR3 loop: CASSHGQDRLYEQYF. CDR3 nucleotides: TGCGCCAGCAGCCACGGACAGGACCGCCTATACGAGCAGTACTTC.

This clone appeared a single time. J is TRBJ2-7 and V is TRBV5-1, with TRBD2 identical over 9 bases. V lost 0 bases and J lost 5; bases outside the gene matches: 9. The CDR3 runs 16 residues. Germline CDR1 reads SGHRS; CDR2 reads YFSETQ. CDR3 loop: CASSLGVAGALNEQYF. CDR3 coding DNA: TGCGCCAGCAGCTTGGGGGTAGCGGGAGCCCTCAACGAGCAGTACTTC.

This clone was counted only a few times. This chain joins TRBV28 and TRBJ1-2; D is possibly TRBD1 (5 bases). This CDR3 spans 15 amino acids. Trimming took 4 bases from V and 0 from J, leaving 12 bases between them. CDR1 is MDHEN, CDR2 SYDVKM, per germline. The CDR3 region has the DNA TGTGCCAGCAGTTCGCCTGGGACTGCTAACTATGGCTACACCTTC. This codes for CASSSPGTANYGYTF.